What follows describes a single T cell receptor beta chain. The antigen is unknown. The data were taken from a study of shared clonotypes between healthy human individuals. Study-wide results and limits: On the whole, naive subsets had larger estimated richness than memory subsets had.

V shed 4 bases and J shed 2 bases, with 19 bases lying between them. The CDR3 is 16 residues long. Germline V lookup: CDR1 SGHNT, CDR2 YYREEE (reference sequence). Produced via immunoSEQ multiplex PCR; TCRdb's table is partial and in-frame only. In the table there are millions of clones, 95% of which are singletons. The V call is TRBV5-4, the J call TRBJ2-7; a weak D match, TRBD2 (5 bases). The sequence came from a man between 18 and 29 years old in good health. Sample: naive CD4+ T cells sorted from blood. Indicated subset: CD45RA+ positively selected. Here the CDR3 reads CASSRLFSGNTYEQYF. DNA of the CDR3: TGTGCCAGCAGCCGGTTGTTCAGCGGAAATACCTACGAGCAGTACTTC.